Described below is a single T cell receptor (beta chain) sequence and its context. This clone was observed a handful of times. The clone's antigen remains unknown. Base qualities are not provided; no much larger clone lies one nucleotide away. This specimen comes from a study of metastatic and nonmetastatic thyroid tumors (dated by TCRdb to 2020 to 2021). Background on the whole study: For patients with malignant and with benign thyroid disease, the researchers compared repertoires between peripheral blood samples and tumor or nodule tissue samples. What the research found in general, with its limitations: In both blood and tumor samples, malignant tumors were reported to have significantly higher TCR beta diversity than benign nodules.

The library was generated by PCR. The reads were generated on an Illumina HiSeq 4000. High-throughput sequencing was used to profile the CDR3 region of the TCR beta-chain in every patient. The original pipeline was this. CDR3 differences across clinicopathological groups were used to build a classifier for discriminating distant-metastatic papillary thyroid cancer patients. The Shannon index was used to measure repertoire diversity, and the Morisita-Horn index was used to measure how similar tumor and blood repertoires were. Using fastp trimming at Q25 and MiXCR clonotype assembly, TCRdb reanalyzed the public sequencing data and kept in-frame beta chains. Here the V and J calls rest on TCRdb's processing, not on the authors' analysis. Recorded for this sample are about 20,000 clones; about a sixth of them occurred a single time. Over 9.5% of the sample is in the top ten clones. No patient had received any treatment before thyroid surgery. Using T-cell receptor beta sequencing, the study looked back at clinical samples from patients collected from the early 2010s to the late 2010s.

CDR1 and CDR2 were assigned from the germline V gene as MDHEN and SYDVKM. The CDR3 contains 12 residues, cysteine and phenylalanine counted. Only CDR3 DNA is held: 36 bases, read in frame from base 1. The junction shows trimming of 5 bases on V and 1 base on J, plus 5 bases between the germline ends. This receptor was identified in a female donor with papillary thyroid cancer or a benign thyroid nodule (not recorded which). Some clones in this sample may be carry-over from other donors' samples. The sequenced sample consisted of tumor tissue. The sequence links TRBV28 to TRBJ1-2, with the D gene not confidently named. The CDR3 here reads CASSTLNYGYTF. The DNA is as follows: TGTGCCAGCAGTACGCTTAACTATGGCTACACCTTC.